This TCR beta chain was recovered during a study of blood T cell repertoires in COVID-19. Only in-frame clones appear in the TCRdb table, and some are missing; sequencing was by immunoSEQ multiplex PCR. The sample consists of about 90,000 clones, approximately 92% of them appearing once. Sequenced: peripheral blood. The TCR was taken from a woman aged 55-75 years with active COVID-19.

The CDR3 sequence is CASSAAGEGYEQYF. In DNA form, the CDR3 reads TGCGCCAGCAGCGCGGCAGGGGAAGGCTACGAGCAGTACTTC. The genes are TRBV5-1 and TRBJ2-7; a possible D gene is TRBD1 (6 bases). Germline V gives CDR1 SGHRS, CDR2 YFSETQ. Trimming cost V 4 bases and J 3 bases, with 14 bases left between them. The CDR3 length is 14 residues.